Described below is a single T cell receptor (beta chain) sequence and its context. Its antigen is not known. This CDR3 comprises 16 residues. The V gene lost 1 base and the J gene lost 2 bases, with 15 bases spanning the gap. Germline V lookup: CDR1 SGHRS, CDR2 YFSETQ. This record belongs to a study of cytomegalovirus exposure and HLA in healthy donors. The PCR had 60 Vbeta and 13 Jbeta primers. The protocol was immunoSEQ multiplex PCR, while the TCRdb copy is restricted to in-frame clones and leaves out a portion. The sample includes fewer than 200,000 clones, roughly 90% of them seen just once. Whole-study results and caveats: Per a prior analysis, the majority of TCR beta V segments were productive roughly 87% or roughly 30% of the time. Differences between HLA loci emerged in a later analysis of TCR association rates, with DRB1 most and HLA-C fewest.

This sequence was found in a girl in the first two years of life in good health and CMV-seronegative. The sample comprised PBMCs. V usage is TRBV5-1 and J usage is TRBJ2-5; maybe TRBD2 (5 bases). CDR3 coding DNA: TGCGCCAGCAGCTTGAACCGGGGTCTGAGTCAAGAGACCCAGTACTTC. Its translation: CASSLNRGLSQETQYF.